One T cell receptor (beta chain) is described in this entry. The data were taken from a study of PD-L1 blockade in urothelial cancer. Study context: Dosed intravenously at 1,200 mg every 3 weeks, atezolizumab was initiated by patients at some point between 2012 and 2014.

Time point indicated: pretreatment peripheral blood. Per germline, CDR1 SEHNR and CDR2 FQNEAQ (reference sequence). The length of the CDR3 is 16 residues. The V end lost 1 base, the J end lost 1 base, and 11 bases lay between the germline ends. Profiling relied on immunoSEQ multiplex PCR, and the TCRdb table lists in-frame clones only, not all of them. The sample contains roughly 40,000 clones, approximately 91% of which appear only once. The source of this sequence is a woman aged 60-75 years with urothelial cancer. The sequenced sample was PBMCs, obtained around atezolizumab (anti-PD-L1) treatment. The chain links TRBV7-9 to TRBJ1-3, with D unclear. CDR3 DNA sequence: TGTGCCAGCAGCTTAGTGGGCAGGCTTTCTGGAAACACCATATATTTT. This translates into CASSLVGRLSGNTIYF.